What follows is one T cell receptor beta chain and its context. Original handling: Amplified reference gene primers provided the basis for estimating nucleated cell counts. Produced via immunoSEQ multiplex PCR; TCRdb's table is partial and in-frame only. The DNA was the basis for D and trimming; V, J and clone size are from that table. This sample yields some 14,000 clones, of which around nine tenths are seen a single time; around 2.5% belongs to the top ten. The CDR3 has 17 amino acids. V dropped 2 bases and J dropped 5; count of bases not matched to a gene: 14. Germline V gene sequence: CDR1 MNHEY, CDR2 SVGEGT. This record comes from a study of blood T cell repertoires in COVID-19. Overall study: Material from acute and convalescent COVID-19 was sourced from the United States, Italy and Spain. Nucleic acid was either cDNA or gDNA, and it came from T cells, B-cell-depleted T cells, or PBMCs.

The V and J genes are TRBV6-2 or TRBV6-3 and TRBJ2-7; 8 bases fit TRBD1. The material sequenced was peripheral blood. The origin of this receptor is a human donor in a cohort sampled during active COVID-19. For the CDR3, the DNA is TGTGCCAGCAGTTACCCGTCGCCAACCGACAGGGGCGACGAGCAGTACTTC. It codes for CASSYPSPTDRGDEQYF.